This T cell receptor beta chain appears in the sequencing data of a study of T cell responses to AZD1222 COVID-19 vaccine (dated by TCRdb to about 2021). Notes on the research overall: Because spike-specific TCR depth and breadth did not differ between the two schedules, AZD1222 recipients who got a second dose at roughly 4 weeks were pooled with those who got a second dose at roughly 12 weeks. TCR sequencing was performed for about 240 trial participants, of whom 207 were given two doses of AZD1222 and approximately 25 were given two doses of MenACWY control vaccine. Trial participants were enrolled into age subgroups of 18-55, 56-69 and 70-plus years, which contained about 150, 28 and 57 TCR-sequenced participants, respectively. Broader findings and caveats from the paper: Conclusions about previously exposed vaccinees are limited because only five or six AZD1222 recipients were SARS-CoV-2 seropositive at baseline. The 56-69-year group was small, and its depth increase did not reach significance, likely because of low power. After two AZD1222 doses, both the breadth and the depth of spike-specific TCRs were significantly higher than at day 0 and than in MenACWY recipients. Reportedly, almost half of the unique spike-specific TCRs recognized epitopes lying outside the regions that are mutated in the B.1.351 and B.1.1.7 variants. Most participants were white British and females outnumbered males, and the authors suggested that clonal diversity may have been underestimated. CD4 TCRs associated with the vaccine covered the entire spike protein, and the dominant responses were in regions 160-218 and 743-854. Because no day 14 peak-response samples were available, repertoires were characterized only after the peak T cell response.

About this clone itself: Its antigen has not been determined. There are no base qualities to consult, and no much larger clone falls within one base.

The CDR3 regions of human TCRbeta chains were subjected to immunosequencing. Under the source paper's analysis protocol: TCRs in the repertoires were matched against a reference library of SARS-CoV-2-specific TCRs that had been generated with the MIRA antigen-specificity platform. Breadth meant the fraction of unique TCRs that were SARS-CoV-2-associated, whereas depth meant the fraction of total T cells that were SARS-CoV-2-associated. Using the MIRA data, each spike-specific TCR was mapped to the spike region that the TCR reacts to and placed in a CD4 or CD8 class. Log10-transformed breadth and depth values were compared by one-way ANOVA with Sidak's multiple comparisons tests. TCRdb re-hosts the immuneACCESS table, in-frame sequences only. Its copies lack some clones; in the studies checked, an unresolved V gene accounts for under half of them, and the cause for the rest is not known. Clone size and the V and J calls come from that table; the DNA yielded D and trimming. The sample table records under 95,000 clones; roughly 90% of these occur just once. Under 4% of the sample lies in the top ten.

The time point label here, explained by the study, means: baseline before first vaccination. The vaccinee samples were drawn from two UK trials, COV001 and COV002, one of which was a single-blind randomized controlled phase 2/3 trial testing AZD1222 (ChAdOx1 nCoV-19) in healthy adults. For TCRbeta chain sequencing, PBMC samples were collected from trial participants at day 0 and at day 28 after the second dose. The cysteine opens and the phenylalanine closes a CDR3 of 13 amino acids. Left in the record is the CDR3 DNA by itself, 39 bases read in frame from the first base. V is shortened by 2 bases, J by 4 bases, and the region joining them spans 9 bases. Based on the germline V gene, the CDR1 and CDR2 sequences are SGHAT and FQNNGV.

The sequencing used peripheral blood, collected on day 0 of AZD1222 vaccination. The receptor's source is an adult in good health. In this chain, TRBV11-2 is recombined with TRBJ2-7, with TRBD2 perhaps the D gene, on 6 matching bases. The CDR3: CASSLRGGYEQYF. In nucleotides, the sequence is TGTGCCAGCAGCTTAAGAGGAGGGTACGAGCAGTACTTC.